The source of this TCR beta chain is a study of blood T cell repertoires in COVID-19. Looking at the study overall: Material from acute and convalescent COVID-19 was sourced from the United States, Italy and Spain. Sample material is recorded as cDNA or gDNA derived from T cells, B-cell-depleted T cells, or PBMCs.

Profiled with immunoSEQ multiplex PCR; TCRdb holds only in-frame clones, not every one. The sample lists approximately 110,000 clones; around 81% were seen once. From germline, CDR1 is SGHVS and CDR2 FNYEAQ. The CDR3 is 16 amino acids. V dropped 5 bases and J dropped 8; count of bases not matched to a gene: 9. Sequencing was carried out using peripheral blood. J is TRBJ1-6 and V is TRBV7-6; 10 bases map to TRBD1. The sequence derives from a man older than 75 with acute or convalescent COVID-19. The CDR3, as DNA: TGTGCCAGCAGCCCCTCGTCCGGGACAGGGGATTCACCCCTCCACTTT. This sequence encodes CASSPSSGTGDSPLHF.